This entry features one T cell receptor beta chain sequence. What it recognizes is unknown. Other DNA sequences in this specimen translate into the identical CDR3. This sample stems from a study of shared clonotypes between healthy human individuals. Libraries were prepared by immunoSEQ multiplex PCR; TCRdb keeps only in-frame clonotypes and omits some of them. The data hold a few million clones, with roughly 90% observed a single time. Study-level findings and limits: When naive CD4 clonotypes were compared across a few donors, 5% to 5.5% were shared.

Per germline, CDR1 MGHDK and CDR2 SYGVNS. V was trimmed by 3 bases and J by 0 bases, leaving 6 bases between them. The length of the CDR3 is 14 residues. The sample consisted of naive CD4+ T cells from PBMCs. The subset here: CD45RA+ positively selected. This receptor was obtained from a man in his late teens or twenties in good health. Some clones in this sample may be carry-over from other donors' samples. J is TRBJ1-3 and V is TRBV25-1; D is unresolved. The DNA of the CDR3 is TGTGCCAGCAGTGATCCGAGCTCTGGAAACACCATATATTTT. Amino acids: CASSDPSSGNTIYF.